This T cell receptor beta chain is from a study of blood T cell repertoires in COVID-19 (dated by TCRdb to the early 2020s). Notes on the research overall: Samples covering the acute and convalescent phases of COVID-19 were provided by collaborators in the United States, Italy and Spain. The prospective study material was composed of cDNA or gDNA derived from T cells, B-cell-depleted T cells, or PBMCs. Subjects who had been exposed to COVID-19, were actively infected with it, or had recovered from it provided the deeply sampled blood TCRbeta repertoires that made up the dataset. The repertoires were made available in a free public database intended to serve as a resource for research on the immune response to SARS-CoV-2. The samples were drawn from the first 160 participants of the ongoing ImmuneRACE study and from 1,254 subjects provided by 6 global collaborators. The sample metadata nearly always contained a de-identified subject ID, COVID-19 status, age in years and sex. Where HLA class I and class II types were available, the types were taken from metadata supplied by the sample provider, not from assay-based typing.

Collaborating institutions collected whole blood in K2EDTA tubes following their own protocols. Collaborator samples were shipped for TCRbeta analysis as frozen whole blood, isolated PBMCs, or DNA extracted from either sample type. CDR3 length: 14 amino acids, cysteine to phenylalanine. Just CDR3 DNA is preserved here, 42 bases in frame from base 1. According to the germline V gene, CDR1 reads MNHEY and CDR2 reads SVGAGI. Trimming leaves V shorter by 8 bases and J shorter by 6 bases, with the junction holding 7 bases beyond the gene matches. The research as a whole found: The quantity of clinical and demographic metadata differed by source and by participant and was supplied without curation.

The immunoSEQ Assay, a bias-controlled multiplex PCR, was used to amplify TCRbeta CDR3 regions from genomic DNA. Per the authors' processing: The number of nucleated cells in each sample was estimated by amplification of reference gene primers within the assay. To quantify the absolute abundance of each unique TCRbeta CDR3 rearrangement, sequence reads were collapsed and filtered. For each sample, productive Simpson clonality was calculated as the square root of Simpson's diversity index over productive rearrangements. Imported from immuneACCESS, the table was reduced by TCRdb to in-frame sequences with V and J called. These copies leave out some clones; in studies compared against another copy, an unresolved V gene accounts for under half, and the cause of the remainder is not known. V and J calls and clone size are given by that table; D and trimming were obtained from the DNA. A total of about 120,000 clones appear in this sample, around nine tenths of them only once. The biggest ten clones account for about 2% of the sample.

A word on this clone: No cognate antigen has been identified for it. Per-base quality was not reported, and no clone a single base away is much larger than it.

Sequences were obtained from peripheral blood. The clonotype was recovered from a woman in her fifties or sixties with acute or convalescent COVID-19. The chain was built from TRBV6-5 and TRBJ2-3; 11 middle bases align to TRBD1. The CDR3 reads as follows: CASGGTGGQDTQYF. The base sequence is TGTGCCAGCGGCGGGACAGGGGGGCAGGATACGCAGTATTTT.